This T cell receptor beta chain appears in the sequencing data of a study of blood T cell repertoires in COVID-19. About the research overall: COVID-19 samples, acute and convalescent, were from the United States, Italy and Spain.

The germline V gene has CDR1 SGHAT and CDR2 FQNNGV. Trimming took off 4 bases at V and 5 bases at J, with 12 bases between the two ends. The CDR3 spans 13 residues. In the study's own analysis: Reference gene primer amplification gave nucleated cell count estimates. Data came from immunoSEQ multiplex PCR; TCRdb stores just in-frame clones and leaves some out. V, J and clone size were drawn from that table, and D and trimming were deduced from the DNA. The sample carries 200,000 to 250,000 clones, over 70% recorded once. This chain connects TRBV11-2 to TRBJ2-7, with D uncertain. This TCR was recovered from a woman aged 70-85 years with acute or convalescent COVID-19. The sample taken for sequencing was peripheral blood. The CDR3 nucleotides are TGTGCCAGCAGCTCCAGGCCACCGGACGAGCAGTACTTC. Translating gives CASSSRPPDEQYF. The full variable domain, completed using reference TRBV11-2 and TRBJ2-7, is EAGVAQSPRYKIIEKRQSVAFWCNPISGHATLYWYQQILGQGPKLLIQFQNNGVVDDSQLPKDRFSAERLKGVDSTLKIQPAKLEDSAVYLCASSSRPPDEQYFGPGTRLTVT.